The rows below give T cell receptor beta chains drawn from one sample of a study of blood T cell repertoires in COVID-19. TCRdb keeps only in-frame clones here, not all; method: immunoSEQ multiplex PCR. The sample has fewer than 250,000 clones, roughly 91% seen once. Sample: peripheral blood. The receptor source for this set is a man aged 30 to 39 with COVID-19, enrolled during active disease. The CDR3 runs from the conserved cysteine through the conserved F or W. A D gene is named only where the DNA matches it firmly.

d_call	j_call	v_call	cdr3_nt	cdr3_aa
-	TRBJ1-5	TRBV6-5	TGTGCCAGCAGTCGAACAGGGTCGAGGGAACAGCCCCAGCATTTT	CASSRTGSREQPQHF
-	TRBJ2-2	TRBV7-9	TGTGCCAGCAGCTTTCAGAGGCGGGGGAACACCGGGGAGCTGTTTTTT	CASSFQRRGNTGELFF
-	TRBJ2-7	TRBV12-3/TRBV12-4	TGTGCCAGGGACGGGACCTACGAGCAGTACTTC	CARDGTYEQYF
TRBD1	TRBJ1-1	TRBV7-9	TGTGCCAGCAGCGGCACAGGGGTCGCAGAAGCTTTCTTT	CASSGTGVAEAFF
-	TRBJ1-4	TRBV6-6	TGTGCCAGCAGTTACACAAATGGAGGAACTAATGAAAAACTGTTTTTT	CASSYTNGGTNEKLFF
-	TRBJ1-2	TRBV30	TGTGCCTGGAGTCTAGAGACTTTCTATGGCTACACCTTC	CAWSLETFYGYTF
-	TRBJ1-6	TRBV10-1	TGCGCCAGCAGTGAGGATCGAACGCCCGGAGCTTCACCCCTCCACTTT	CASSEDRTPGASPLHF
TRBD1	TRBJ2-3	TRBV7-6	TGTGCCAGCAGCTTGGGGGGACAGGGGGTAACAGATACGCAGTATTTT	CASSLGGQGVTDTQYF
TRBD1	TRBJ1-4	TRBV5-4	TGTGCCAGCAGCTCCCCGGGACAGGCGGGTGAAAAACTGTTTTTT	CASSSPGQAGEKLFF
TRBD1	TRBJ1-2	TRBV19	TGTGCCAGTAACCCCGGGACAGGGGGCTATGGCTACACCTTC	CASNPGTGGYGYTF
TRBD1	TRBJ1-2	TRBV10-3	TGTGCCACCAGCTACAGGGGCGATGGCTACACCTTC	CATSYRGDGYTF
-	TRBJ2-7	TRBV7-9	TGTGCCAGCAGCGCCCGACAGGCTAGATACGAGCAGTACTTC	CASSARQARYEQYF
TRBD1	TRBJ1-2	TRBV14	TGTGCCAGCAGCCCGGACAGGGGCTATGGCTACACCTTC	CASSPDRGYGYTF
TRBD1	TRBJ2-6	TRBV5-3	TGTGCCAGAAGCTCAGAGACAGGGGAAAAAGCTGGGGCCAACGTCCTGACTTTC	CARSSETGEKAGANVLTF
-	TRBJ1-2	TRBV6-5	TGTGCCAGCAGAAAGCCGGGATCCATCTATGGCTACACCTTC	CASRKPGSIYGYTF